The 8 T cell receptor beta chains given below trace back to one sample, sequenced in a study of shared clonotypes between healthy human individuals (dated by TCRdb to 2020 to 2021). Libraries were made using the immunoSEQ multiplex PCR assay. TCRdb took over this immuneACCESS table, retaining in-frame rearrangements with V and J assigned. Such tables are incomplete; in checked studies, under half of the missing clones stem from an unresolved V gene, and the remainder is unexplained. The table for this sample lists 2 million to 2.5 million clones; more than 85% of them were counted only once. 0.35% to 0.5% of the sample is held by the ten biggest clonotypes. Sequenced input: naive CD4+ T cells from PBMCs. What the cell subset or site label conveys for this sample: CD45RA+ positively selected. These receptor sequences come from a man younger than 35 in good health. Some clones in this sample may be carry-over from other donors' samples.

In its sample, this clone was seen once. The same CDR3 arises from other DNA sequences in this sample as well. This chain connects TRBV27 to TRBJ1-2; no definite D call. Trimming cost V 5 bases and J 0 bases, with 7 bases left between them. The germline CDR1 and CDR2 sequences are MNHEY and SMNVEV (reference sequence). The CDR3 runs 13 residues. The CDR3 nucleotides read TGTGCCAGCAGTGATAGGGCTAACTATGGCTACACCTTC. Amino acids: CASSDRANYGYTF.

The chain recombines TRBV5-1 with TRBJ2-2; D gene ambiguous. The germline V and J ends were trimmed by 2 bases and 8 bases, with 19 bases remaining between them. Germline CDR1 reads SGHRS; CDR2 reads YFSETQ. The CDR3 extends over 16 amino acids. This CDR3 reads CASSFVGPSSSGELFF. The CDR3 DNA reads TGCGCCAGCAGCTTTGTAGGTCCGAGTTCATCGGGGGAGCTGTTTTTT. Filled out from reference TRBV5-1 and TRBJ2-2, the complete variable domain reads KAGVTQTPRYLIKTRGQQVTLSCSPISGHRSVSWYQQTPGQGLQFLFEYFSETQRNKGNFPGRFSGRQFSNSRSEMNVSTLELGDSALYLCASSFVGPSSSGELFFGEGSRLTVL.

A word on this clone: Other nucleotide sequences from this sample produce the same CDR3. The chain combines TRBV6-5 with TRBJ1-1; D is ambiguous. The CDR3 covers 12 residues. The germline V gene has CDR1 MNHEY and CDR2 SVGAGI. Trimming took off 0 bases at V and 8 bases at J, with 7 bases between the two ends. CDR3 nucleotide sequence: TGTGCCAGCAGTTACTCGGGATTGGAAGCTTTCTTT. Its protein product is CASSYSGLEAFF.

The rearrangement joins TRBV18 to TRBJ1-1; D call uncertain. CDR1 is KGHSH and CDR2 is LQKENI in the germline V gene. V gave up 7 bases and J gave up 1 base, with 7 bases separating them. The CDR3 spans 12 residues. The DNA for the CDR3 is TGTGCCAGCTGTGAAGCGAACACTGAAGCTTTCTTT. Protein product: CASCEANTEAFF.

The genes are TRBV7-3 and TRBJ2-1; 8 nucleotides align to TRBD2. The CDR3 sequence is 15 residues long. With V trimmed by 5 bases and J by 5 bases, 8 bases remained unmatched. CDR1 and CDR2 (germline): SGHTA, FQGTGA. CDR3 in amino acids: CASSPTREANNEQFF. For the CDR3, the DNA is TGTGCCAGCAGCCCAACGCGGGAGGCAAACAATGAGCAGTTCTTC.

The rearrangement uses TRBV5-1 and TRBJ2-5, with a tentative D call TRBD2 (6 bases). V was pared by 6 bases and J by 1 base, with 10 bases between. The CDR3 totals 13 residues. Looked up from germline, CDR1 is SGHRS and CDR2 is YFSETQ. CDR3 coding DNA: TGCGCCAGCACTGCGGGGCCCCAAGAGACCCAGTACTTC. Translating gives CASTAGPQETQYF.

V usage is TRBV7-3 and J usage is TRBJ2-2; TRBD2 agrees at 13 bases. V lost 5 bases and J lost 0; bases outside the gene matches: 9. This CDR3 has 19 residues. In germline, CDR1 is SGHTA, CDR2 FQGTGA. The CDR3 DNA reads TGTGCCAGCAGCCCCAGGACTAGCGGGAGAGGGTCGAACACCGGGGAGCTGTTTTTT. It yields the protein CASSPRTSGRGSNTGELFF.

This chain connects TRBV29-1 to TRBJ2-2; D is uncertain. V lost 4 bases and J lost 7, with 13 bases in between. CDR1 is SQVTM, CDR2 ANQGSEA, per germline. The CDR3 has 13 residues. CDR3 sequence: CSVGFLNGGELFF. For the CDR3, the DNA is TGCAGCGTTGGATTCCTGAATGGCGGGGAGCTGTTTTTT.